This entry concerns a single TCR beta chain. Repertoires were generated with immunoSEQ multiplex PCR, while TCRdb's copy carries only in-frame clones and drops some. Of around 62,000 clones listed, around nine tenths are singletons. This sample was included in a study of OX40 agonist ivuxolimab in advanced cancers. This CDR3 spans 14 amino acids. Germline-derived CDR1 and CDR2 are MNHNS and SASEGT. The V and J ends lost 6 bases and 2 bases respectively, with 12 bases between them. This receptor was taken from an adult with an advanced solid tumor such as melanoma, head and neck, liver or kidney cancer. This chain links TRBV6-1 with TRBJ2-3; D might be TRBD1 (5 bases). Sequenced here: CD4+ or CD8+ T cells sorted from blood, sampled in a trial of the OX40 agonist ivuxolimab. CDR3 in amino acids: CASSKSTVTDTQYF. As DNA, the CDR3 is TGTGCCAGCAGCAAATCGACAGTCACAGATACGCAGTATTTT.